One sample yielded the 2 T cell receptor beta chains listed below, sequenced in a study of OX40 agonist ivuxolimab in advanced cancers. Data came from immunoSEQ multiplex PCR; TCRdb stores just in-frame clones and leaves some out. The sample contains 40,000 to 45,000 clones, 75% to 90% of which appear only once. Sequenced here: CD4+ or CD8+ T cells sorted from blood, sampled in a trial of the OX40 agonist ivuxolimab. These receptors all stem from an adult with an advanced solid tumor such as melanoma, head and neck, liver or kidney cancer.

This clone was found once. The rearrangement joins TRBV19 to TRBJ2-1; unclear D gene. Germline-derived CDR1 and CDR2 are LNHDA and SQIVND (reference sequence). This CDR3 is built from 14 residues. V was clipped by 7 bases and J by 4 bases, with 14 bases between them. The CDR3 loop is CASTKNHGYNEQFF. In DNA form, the CDR3 reads TGTGCCAGTACTAAAAACCACGGGTACAATGAGCAGTTCTTC.

The V gene is TRBV30, the J gene TRBJ1-2; TRBD1 might be the D (5 bases). The CDR3 is made up of 16 amino acids. V lost 3 bases to trimming and J lost 6 bases, with 23 bases between them. Germline loops: CDR1 GTSNPN, CDR2 SVGIG (reference sequence). The CDR3 sequence: CAWSGSGLRREDGYTF. The CDR3 DNA is TGTGCCTGGAGCGGATCGGGGCTCCGGCGAGAGGATGGCTACACCTTC.